These 21 T cell receptor beta chains were all obtained from the same sample, sequenced in a study of cytotoxic CD8 clonotypes in ibrutinib-treated CLL. Profiling relied on immunoSEQ multiplex PCR, and the TCRdb table lists in-frame clones only, not all of them. The table records 55,000 to 80,000 clones, about nine tenths of them present only once. This specimen was PBMCs, taken after 12 months of ibrutinib treatment. The source of these receptors is a human donor with chronic lymphocytic leukemia.

The rearrangement joins TRBV2 to TRBJ2-7; 12 nucleotides match TRBD2. The CDR3 contains 17 residues. The junction had 12 bases not matched to a gene; V was cut back by 6 bases and J by 3 bases. CDR1 SNHLY and CDR2 FYNNEI come from the germline V gene. The CDR3 DNA follows: TGTGCCAGCAGAGACCCCCGGCGACTAGCGGGAGACTACGAGCAGTACTTC. Protein product: CASRDPRRLAGDYEQYF.

The rearrangement joins TRBV27 to TRBJ2-1; perhaps TRBD1 as D (5 bases). This CDR3 is built from 13 residues. V dropped 9 bases and J dropped 12 bases, with 21 bases sitting between them. CDR1 is MNHEY and CDR2 is SMNVEV in the germline V gene (reference sequence). This chain's CDR3 is CARITDTPDMQFF. The CDR3 bases are TGTGCCAGAATCACTGACACCCCGGACATGCAGTTCTTC.

The chain couples TRBV19 to TRBJ1-1; possible D gene TRBD1, 6 bases. The ends were cut back, 3 bases at V and 3 bases at J, with 11 bases in the middle. The V gene's germline CDR1 is LNHDA and CDR2 SQIVND (reference sequence). This CDR3 has 14 amino acids. The CDR3 region is CASSIRGQHTEAFF. CDR3 bases: TGTGCCAGTAGTATCCGGGGGCAGCACACTGAAGCTTTCTTT.

This clone has only one observation. The V and J genes are TRBV5-1 and TRBJ1-4, with D maybe TRBD1 (6 bases). Trimming left V 5 bases short and J 4 bases short, with 9 bases between. Germline V gene data show CDR1 as SGHRS and CDR2 as YFSETQ. CDR3 size: 13 residues. The chain's CDR3 is CASSDRSNEKLFF. CDR3 nucleotide sequence: TGCGCCAGCAGTGACAGGAGTAATGAAAAACTGTTTTTT.

This chain joins TRBV11-3 and TRBJ2-3; D might be TRBD1 (5 bases). Germline V gene data show CDR1 as SGHNT and CDR2 as YENEEA. The CDR3 loop spans 14 amino acids. V was pared by 2 bases and J by 6 bases, with 12 bases between. The CDR3 sequence: CASSLLPRADTQYF. In DNA, the CDR3 is TGTGCCAGCAGCTTACTGCCCAGGGCTGATACGCAGTATTTT.

The table lists this clone with a count of one. V gene TRBV21-1 combines with J gene TRBJ2-7; TRBD2 is taken as the D call from the table, unchecked against the DNA. TRBV21-1 is classified as a pseudogene. This CDR3 is 15 amino acids long. The CDR3 spells CASSKARPATYEQYF. DNA of the CDR3: TGTGCCAGCAGCAAAGCGCGGCCGGCTACCTACGAGCAGTACTTC.

The V and J genes are TRBV6-5 and TRBJ2-1; TRBD2 matches at 9 bases. J gave up 4 bases and V 1 base, and 2 bases lay outside the gene matches. There are 15 residues in the CDR3. Germline CDR1 and CDR2: MNHEY and SVGAGI. The CDR3 is CASSYFLAGYNEQFF. In DNA, the CDR3 is TGTGCCAGCAGTTACTTCCTAGCGGGGTACAATGAGCAGTTCTTC.

The chain is built from TRBV7-9 and TRBJ1-6; a possible D gene is TRBD1 (6 bases). V was pared by 1 base and J by 6 bases, with 16 bases between. Germline V gives CDR1 SEHNR, CDR2 FQNEAQ (reference sequence). CDR3 length: 17 residues. DNA of the CDR3: TGTGCCAGCAGCTTAGTAGACTGGACAGCTACTAATTCACCCCTCCACTTT. Residues: CASSLVDWTATNSPLHF.

This clone has a single count. V gene TRBV11-3 combines with J gene TRBJ1-3; 10 positions match TRBD1. J lost 0 bases, V lost 4 bases, and 6 bases had no gene match. The CDR3 covers 17 residues. In germline, CDR1 is SGHNT, CDR2 YENEEA. In DNA form, the CDR3 reads TGTGCCAGCAGCTCGAGGGACAGGGGAAGCTCTGGAAACACCATATATTTT. The encoded protein is CASSSRDRGSSGNTIYF.

CDR3 protein: CASSPRTSGRGARYEQYF. The CDR3 DNA sequence: TGTGCCAGCAGTCCCCGGACTAGCGGGAGGGGGGCACGCTACGAGCAGTACTTC. V usage is TRBV27 and J usage is TRBJ2-7, with TRBD2 matching 15 bases. Germline V gene lookup returns CDR1 MNHEY and CDR2 SMNVEV (reference sequence). The CDR3 spans 18 residues. Germline trimming cut 5 bases from V and 3 bases from J; bases unmatched to any gene: 11.

The V gene is TRBV7-3, the J gene TRBJ2-5; the D gene is possibly TRBD1 (6 bases). Germline V gives CDR1 SGHTA, CDR2 FQGTGA. This CDR3 comprises 14 residues. Trimming shortened V by 2 bases and J by 2 bases, and 9 bases separated the two germline ends. The DNA for the CDR3 is TGTGCCAGCAGCTTAGGGACATCTCAAGAGACCCAGTACTTC. It codes for CASSLGTSQETQYF.

This chain links TRBV15 with TRBJ2-1, with D possibly being TRBD1 (6 bases). The germline V gene has CDR1 LNHNV and CDR2 YYDKDF (reference sequence). V was pared by 7 bases and J by 1 base, with 23 bases between. The CDR3 has 18 residues. The CDR3 reads CATTEATRQALSYNEQFF. The CDR3 nucleotides read TGTGCCACCACCGAAGCCACGAGACAGGCCTTATCCTACAATGAGCAGTTCTTC.

The chain links TRBV6-1 to TRBJ2-1; a possible D gene is TRBD2 (6 bases). Germline values: CDR1 MNHNS, CDR2 SASEGT. The length of the CDR3 is 15 residues. V was shortened by 2 bases and J by 4 bases, with 12 bases between the two germline ends. The CDR3 sequence is CASSERASEYNEQFF. The CDR3 DNA follows: TGTGCCAGCAGTGAACGGGCTAGCGAATACAATGAGCAGTTCTTC.

The genes are TRBV7-2 and TRBJ2-6; no firm D call. V was cut by 1 base and J by 0 bases, with 7 bases left in between. Looked up from germline, CDR1 is SGHTA and CDR2 is FQGNSA. The CDR3 consists of 16 residues. For the CDR3, the DNA is TGTGCCAGCAGCTTAGTCCCCAACTCTGGGGCCAACGTCCTGACTTTC. Its translation is CASSLVPNSGANVLTF. Using reference TRBV7-2 and TRBJ2-6 for the parts outside the CDR3, the full variable domain is GAGVSQSPSNKVTEKGKDVELRCDPISGHTALYWYRQSLGQGLEFLIYFQGNSAPDKSGLPSDRFSAERTGGSVSTLTIQRTQQEDSAVYLCASSLVPNSGANVLTFGAGSRLTVL.

The V gene is TRBV4-3, the J gene TRBJ2-5; D not resolved. Germline assignment: CDR1 LGHNA and CDR2 YSLEER. V dropped 0 bases and J dropped 1 base, with 9 bases sitting between them. The CDR3 extends over 15 amino acids. CDR3 in DNA: TGCGCCAGCAGCCAAGAGGGAAGAACCCAAGAGACCCAGTACTTC. It codes for CASSQEGRTQETQYF.

J is TRBJ2-7 and V is TRBV2; weak D call: TRBD2 (6 bases). The CDR3 loop spans 12 amino acids. Germline values: CDR1 SNHLY, CDR2 FYNNEI. Trimming cost V 8 bases and J 6 bases, with 14 bases left between them. The CDR3 region is CASEGQAGEQYF. DNA for the CDR3: TGTGCCAGCGAAGGGCAAGCGGGCGAGCAGTACTTC. The entire variable domain, with the rest obtained from reference TRBV2 and TRBJ2-7, is as follows: EPEVTQTPSHQVTQMGQEVILRCVPISNHLYFYWYRQILGQKVEFLVSFYNNEISEKSEIFDDQFSVERPDGSNFTLKIRSTKLEDSAMYFCASEGQAGEQYFGPGTRLTVT.

A single count supports this clone. This rearrangement joins TRBV7-2 to TRBJ1-4; 8 nucleotides match TRBD1. The CDR3 has 15 residues. CDR1 is SGHTA, CDR2 FQGNSA, per germline. V lost 5 bases to trimming and J lost 3 bases; unmatched junction nucleotides: 5. CDR3 in amino acids: CASSGQGAANEKLFF. The CDR3 DNA follows: TGTGCCAGCAGCGGGCAGGGGGCGGCTAATGAAAAACTGTTTTTT. The whole variable domain, remainder taken from reference TRBV7-2 and TRBJ1-4, is GAGVSQSPSNKVTEKGKDVELRCDPISGHTALYWYRQSLGQGLEFLIYFQGNSAPDKSGLPSDRFSAERTGGSVSTLTIQRTQQEDSAVYLCASSGQGAANEKLFFGSGTQLSVL.

This clone appeared a few times. The gene calls are TRBV7-9 and TRBJ2-1; D is uncertain. CDR1 is SEHNR, CDR2 FQNEAQ, per germline (reference sequence). This CDR3 spans 12 amino acids. Trimming removed 5 bases from V and 8 bases from J, with 10 bases in between. The CDR3 DNA sequence: TGTGCCAGCAGCGAGGTCCGGGATGAGCAGTTCTTC. Protein product: CASSEVRDEQFF.

This clone appeared a single time. The chain combines TRBV6-5 with TRBJ1-2; no clear D. Germline CDR1 and CDR2: MNHEY and SVGAGI. The CDR3 is 13 residues long. With 8 bases removed from V and 4 bases from J, the gap between germline ends came to 14 bases. DNA for the CDR3: TGTGCCAGCCGAGAGGGCGGAAGCTATGGCTACACCTTC. Translated, it gives CASREGGSYGYTF.

This clone is a singleton in its sample. This chain uses TRBV4-1 with TRBJ2-2, with 10 bases identical to TRBD1. The CDR3 extends over 17 amino acids. J lost 6 bases, V lost 3 bases, and 10 bases had no gene match. The germline V gene has CDR1 MGHRA and CDR2 YSYEKL. CDR3 DNA: TGCGCCAGCAGCCAGTCCATTCCCGGGACAGGGGCCGGGGAGCTGTTTTTT. Protein sequence: CASSQSIPGTGAGELFF.

The rearrangement uses TRBV6-1 and TRBJ2-2; unclear D gene. The germline V gene has CDR1 MNHNS and CDR2 SASEGT. The CDR3 runs 14 residues. With 2 bases removed from V and 5 bases from J, the gap between germline ends came to 9 bases. CDR3 sequence reads: CASSELSRTGELFF. As DNA, the CDR3 is TGTGCCAGCAGTGAATTAAGCAGGACCGGGGAGCTGTTTTTT.